A selection of T cell receptor beta chains follows, all from one sample in a study of T cell responses to AZD1222 COVID-19 vaccine. Data came from immunoSEQ multiplex PCR; TCRdb stores just in-frame clones and leaves some out. This table has 150,000 to 200,000 clones, about 90% appearing once. This specimen consisted of peripheral blood, obtained 28 days after the second AZD1222 dose. The source of these receptors is an adult who received the AZD1222 COVID-19 vaccine. Each CDR3 is given with its conserved first and last residue. The D gene is left open where the match is weak. Rows may omit the clone size; those that give it use once, few, many or a size class.

abundance,d_gene,j_gene,v_gene,CDR3aa,CDR3nt
-,-,TRBJ1-4,TRBV11-2,CASRMAGGGRNEKLFF,TGTGCCAGCCGCATGGCGGGGGGCGGGCGGAATGAAAAACTGTTTTTT
-,-,TRBJ2-1,TRBV18,CASFTMGLPNEQFF,TGTGCCAGCTTCACCATGGGACTGCCGAATGAGCAGTTCTTC
-,TRBD1,TRBJ2-7,TRBV18,CASSKGTDSPYEQYF,TGTGCCAGCTCAAAGGGGACAGACAGTCCCTACGAGCAGTACTTC
-,-,TRBJ2-7,TRBV18,CASSPQNRVDEQYF,TGTGCCAGCTCACCGCAGAACAGGGTCGACGAGCAGTACTTC
-,TRBD1,TRBJ2-7,TRBV5-4,CASSLQGNSYEQYF,TGTGCCAGCAGCTTACAGGGGAACTCCTACGAGCAGTACTTC
-,-,TRBJ1-5,TRBV19,CASSIDTNWGSNQPQHF,TGTGCCAGTAGTATAGACACTAATTGGGGTAGCAATCAGCCCCAGCATTTT
-,TRBD1,TRBJ2-7,TRBV6-5,CASSYYYTGVYEQYF,TGTGCCAGCAGTTACTACTATACAGGGGTCTACGAGCAGTACTTC
-,TRBD2,TRBJ2-7,TRBV5-1,CASSLLAGGQYEQYF,TGCGCCAGCAGCTTACTAGCGGGGGGGCAGTACGAGCAGTACTTC
-,-,TRBJ2-3,TRBV5-1,CASSTQGGGTDTQYF,TGCGCCAGCAGCACTCAGGGGGGCGGGACAGATACGCAGTATTTT
-,-,TRBJ2-7,TRBV6-5,CASTERYEQYF,TGTGCCAGCACAGAACGCTACGAGCAGTACTTC
-,TRBD1,TRBJ2-5,TRBV6-2/TRBV6-3,CASSPPPHRGHVETQYF,TGTGCCAGCAGCCCCCCGCCTCACAGGGGGCATGTGGAGACCCAGTACTTC
-,-,TRBJ1-4,TRBV3-1/TRBV3-2,CASSQVSGEKLFF,TGTGCCAGCAGCCAAGTTTCCGGGGAAAAACTGTTTTTT
-,TRBD2,TRBJ2-1,TRBV6-5,CASRDLAGGRNEQFF,TGTGCCAGCAGGGACCTGGCGGGGGGCCGCAATGAGCAGTTCTTC
-,TRBD1,TRBJ1-5,TRBV24-1,CATSERTGFSQPQHF,TGTGCCACCAGTGAACGGACAGGGTTCAGTCAGCCCCAGCATTTT
-,-,TRBJ2-5,TRBV27,CASSLCILRGLRRRPINQETQYF,TGTGCCAGCAGTTTATGTATTTTGAGGGGCTTACGCCGCAGGCCAATCAACCAAGAGACCCAGTACTTC
-,-,TRBJ1-3,TRBV7-2,CASSHPGNTIYF,TGTGCCAGCAGCCATCCTGGAAACACCATATATTTT
-,-,TRBJ1-2,TRBV28,CASTRLTNYGYTF,TGTGCCAGCACCAGGCTAACGAACTATGGCTACACCTTC
-,TRBD1,TRBJ1-4,TRBV5-6,CASSIKDRGSNEKLFF,TGTGCCAGCAGCATTAAGGACAGGGGAAGTAATGAAAAACTGTTTTTT
-,-,TRBJ2-2,TRBV29-1,CSVEVQMNTGELFF,TGCAGCGTTGAAGTTCAGATGAACACCGGGGAGCTGTTTTTT
-,TRBD2,TRBJ2-1,TRBV6-2/TRBV6-3,CASSTVRGSGTSGANEQFF,TGTGCCAGCAGTACCGTCCGGGGATCCGGGACTAGCGGAGCAAATGAGCAGTTCTTC
-,-,TRBJ2-7,TRBV7-2,CASQQDSNYEQYF,TGTGCCAGCCAGCAGGACTCGAACTACGAGCAGTACTTC
-,TRBD1,TRBJ1-4,TRBV28,CASRQQGGNEKLFF,TGTGCCAGCAGACAACAGGGGGGAAATGAAAAACTGTTTTTT
once,-,TRBJ2-1,TRBV18,CASSPDSTYNEQFF,TGTGCCAGCTCACCGGACAGTACCTACAATGAGCAGTTCTTC
-,-,TRBJ2-1,TRBV2,CASSSTPHEQFF,TGTGCCAGCAGCTCTACTCCCCATGAGCAGTTCTTC
-,-,TRBJ1-5,TRBV19,CASSISLIGYQPQHF,TGTGCCAGTAGTATTTCCCTTATCGGCTATCAGCCCCAGCATTTT
-,TRBD2,TRBJ2-7,TRBV9,CASSAARSSGSYEQYF,TGTGCCAGCAGCGCCGCCCGTTCTAGCGGATCCTACGAGCAGTACTTC
-,-,TRBJ2-2,TRBV19,CASVVVNTGELFF,TGTGCCAGTGTAGTGGTGAACACCGGGGAGCTGTTTTTT